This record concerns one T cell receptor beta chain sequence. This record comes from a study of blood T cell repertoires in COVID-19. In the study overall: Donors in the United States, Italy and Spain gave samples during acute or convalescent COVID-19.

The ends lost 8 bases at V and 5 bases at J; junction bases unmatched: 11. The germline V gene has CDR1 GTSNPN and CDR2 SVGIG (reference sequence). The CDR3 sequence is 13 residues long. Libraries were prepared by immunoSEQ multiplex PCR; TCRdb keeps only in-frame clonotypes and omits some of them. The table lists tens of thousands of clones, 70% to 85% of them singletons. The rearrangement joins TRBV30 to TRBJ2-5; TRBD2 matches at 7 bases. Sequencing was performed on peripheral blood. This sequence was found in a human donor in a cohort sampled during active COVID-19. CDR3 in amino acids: CAGEGRGFETQYF. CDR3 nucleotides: TGTGCCGGTGAGGGGAGGGGATTTGAGACCCAGTACTTC.